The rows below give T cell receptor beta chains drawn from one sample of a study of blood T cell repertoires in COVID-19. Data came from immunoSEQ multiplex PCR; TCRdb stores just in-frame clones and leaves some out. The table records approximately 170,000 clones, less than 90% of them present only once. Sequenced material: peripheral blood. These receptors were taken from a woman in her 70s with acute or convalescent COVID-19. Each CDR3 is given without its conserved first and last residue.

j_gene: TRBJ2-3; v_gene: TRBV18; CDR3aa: ASSRLNSGSSSTDTQY
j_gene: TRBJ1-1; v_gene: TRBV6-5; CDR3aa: ASRDRGQNTEAF
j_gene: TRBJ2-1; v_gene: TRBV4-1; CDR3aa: ASSQEVRTSGLPSL
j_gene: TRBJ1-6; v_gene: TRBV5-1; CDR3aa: ASSLDADSVNSPLH
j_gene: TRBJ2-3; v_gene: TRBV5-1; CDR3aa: ASIWGSGTKTDTQY
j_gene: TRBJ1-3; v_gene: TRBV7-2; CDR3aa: ASSLDREHTIY
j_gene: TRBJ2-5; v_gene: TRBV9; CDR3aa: ASSVLGGIQETQY
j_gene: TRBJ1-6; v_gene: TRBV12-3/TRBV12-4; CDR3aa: ASRRTDNSPLH
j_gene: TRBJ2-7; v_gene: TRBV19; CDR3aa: ASSAGDTKTYEQY
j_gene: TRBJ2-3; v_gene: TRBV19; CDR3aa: ASTVLGGTSTDTQY
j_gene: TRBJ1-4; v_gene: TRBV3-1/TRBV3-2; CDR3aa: ASSQALTAVGEKLF
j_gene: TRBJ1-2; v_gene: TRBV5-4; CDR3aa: ASSLALGQLGYT
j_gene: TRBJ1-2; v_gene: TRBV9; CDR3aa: ASTAPTGGLGYT
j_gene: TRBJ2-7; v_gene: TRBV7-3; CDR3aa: ASSLTGLAGGFYEQY
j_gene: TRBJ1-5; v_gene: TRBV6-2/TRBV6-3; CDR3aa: ASSYSTGGVRSNQPQH
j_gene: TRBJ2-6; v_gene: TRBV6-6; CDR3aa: AHSGANVLT
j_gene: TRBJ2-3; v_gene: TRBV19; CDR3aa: ASNPGRHGDTQY
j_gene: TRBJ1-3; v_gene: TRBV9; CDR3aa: ASSVGGLGRGNTIY
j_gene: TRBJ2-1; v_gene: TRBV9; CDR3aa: ASSIWTRDEQF
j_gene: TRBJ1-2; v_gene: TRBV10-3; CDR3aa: AISVSGQPYGYT
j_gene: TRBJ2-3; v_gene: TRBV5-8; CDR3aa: ASSLYGGSSTDTQY
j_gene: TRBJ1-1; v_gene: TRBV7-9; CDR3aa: ASSPGVGTGGEAF
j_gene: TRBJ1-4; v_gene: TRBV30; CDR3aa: AWSVGAASTNEKLF
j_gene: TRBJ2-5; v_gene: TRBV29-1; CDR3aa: SVDDRGGETQY
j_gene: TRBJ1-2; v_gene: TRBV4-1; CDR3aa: ASSQDVGRGHYGYT
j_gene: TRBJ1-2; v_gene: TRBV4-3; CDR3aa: ASSHSRVSTGGYT
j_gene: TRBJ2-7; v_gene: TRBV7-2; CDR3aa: ASSPVGVAAYEQY
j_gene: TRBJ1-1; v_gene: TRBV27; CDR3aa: ASSLQGSTEAF
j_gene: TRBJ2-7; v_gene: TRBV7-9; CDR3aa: ASSLGANTYEQY
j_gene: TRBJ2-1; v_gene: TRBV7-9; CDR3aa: ASSPLSGLGEAYNEQF
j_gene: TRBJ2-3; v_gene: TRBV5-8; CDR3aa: ASRNRGSTDTQY
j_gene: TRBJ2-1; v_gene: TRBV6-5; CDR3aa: ASSSGQPAEYEQF
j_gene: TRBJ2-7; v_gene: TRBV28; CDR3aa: ASSAGGLVSYEQY
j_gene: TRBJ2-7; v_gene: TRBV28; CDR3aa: ASSLGPRRDEQY
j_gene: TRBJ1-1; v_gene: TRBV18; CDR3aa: ASSVTGGSNTEAF
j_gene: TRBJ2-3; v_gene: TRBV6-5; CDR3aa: ASSHRTSGADTQY
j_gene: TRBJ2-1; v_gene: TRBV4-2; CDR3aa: ASSQEIGLPYNEQF
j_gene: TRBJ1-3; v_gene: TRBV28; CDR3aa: ASSEGSGSRNTIY
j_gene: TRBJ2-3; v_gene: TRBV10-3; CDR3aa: AISGGTTDTQY
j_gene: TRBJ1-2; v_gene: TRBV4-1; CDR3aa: ASSQVGANYGYT
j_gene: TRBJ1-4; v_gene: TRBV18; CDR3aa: ASSSDGVLANEKLF
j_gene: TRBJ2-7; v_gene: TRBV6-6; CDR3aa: ASRTGTGVTYEQY
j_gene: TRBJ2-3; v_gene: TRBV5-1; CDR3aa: ASSLFQGATDTQY
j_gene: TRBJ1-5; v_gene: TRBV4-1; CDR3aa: ASSQDGGIGNQPQH
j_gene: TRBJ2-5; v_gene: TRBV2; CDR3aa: ASSEEGQRQETQY
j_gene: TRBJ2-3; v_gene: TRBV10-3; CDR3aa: AIRVDSGTAGSDTQY
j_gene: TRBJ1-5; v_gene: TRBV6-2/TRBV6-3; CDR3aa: ASSWGLSNQPQH
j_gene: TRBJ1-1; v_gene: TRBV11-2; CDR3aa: ASSLAFPGRNEAF
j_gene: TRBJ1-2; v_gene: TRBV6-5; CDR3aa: ASSYTPINYGYT
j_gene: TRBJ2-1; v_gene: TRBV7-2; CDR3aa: ASSLEVQNNNEQF
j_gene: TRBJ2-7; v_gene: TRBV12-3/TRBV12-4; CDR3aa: ASSGRHSEQY
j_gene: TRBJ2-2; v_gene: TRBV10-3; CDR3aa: AINRQASAGELF
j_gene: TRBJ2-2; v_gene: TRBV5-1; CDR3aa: ASSLSAPRDTGELF
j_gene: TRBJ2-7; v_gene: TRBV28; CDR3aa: ASRRVPGQGYEQY
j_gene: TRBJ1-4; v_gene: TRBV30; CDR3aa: AGQGDKGGTNEKLF
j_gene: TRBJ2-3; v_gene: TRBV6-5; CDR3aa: ASRRTTSTDTQY